The sequence of this T cell receptor beta chain was determined in a study of lymphopenia after photon versus proton radiotherapy. Study-wide points: After the lymphocyte nadir, photon-treated repertoires showed oligoclonal expansion, especially of CD8+ Temra cells. Authors raise, but do not show, better survival with proton therapy. A bigger post-nadir fall in TCR diversity correlated inversely with survival time in deceased patients. Relative stability marked proton patients; photon patients lost diversity and naive cells.

About this clone itself: Its target is not known.

This table comes from immunoSEQ multiplex PCR, and its TCRdb copy is limited to in-frame clones, with some not included. This table has 55,000 to 70,000 clones, approximately 91% appearing once. Germline CDR1 is MDHEN and CDR2 is SYDVKM. This CDR3 spans 15 amino acids. V was cut by 5 bases and J by 3 bases, with 14 bases left in between. Sample: peripheral blood, taken from a patient treated with photon-based radiotherapy. The sequence was collected from a woman in her 70s with pancreatic cancer. This chain links TRBV28 with TRBJ2-1; D may be TRBD2 (7 bases). This CDR3 is CASSKGGGGYNEQFF. The CDR3 DNA reads TGTGCCAGCAGTAAAGGGGGAGGGGGCTACAATGAGCAGTTCTTC.